This TCR beta chain was obtained from a study of PD-1 blockade in mismatch repair-deficient tumors. Study-wide background: Patients had approximately 13 mismatch repair-deficient cancer types and were previously treated and progressing.

To note about this clone: The antigen is not known.

Mismatch repair deficiency was confirmed in all patients, by PCR or immunohistochemistry. TCR sequencing covered three patients who responded to pembrolizumab. Overall study results and limits: Tumor-resident clones, often absent from pretreatment blood, expanded after pembrolizumab and then contracted.

Profiled with immunoSEQ multiplex PCR; TCRdb holds only in-frame clones, not every one. The sample consists of around 130,000 clones, more than 70% of them appearing once. This receptor was identified in an adult with mismatch repair-deficient cancer. The sample consisted of peripheral blood, taken 72 weeks after starting pembrolizumab.

CDR3 region: CASRLWGLADTQYF. The DNA of the CDR3 is TGTGCCAGCAGACTATGGGGACTAGCCGACACGCAGTATTTT. The V call is TRBV7-2, the J call TRBJ2-3, with 9 bases lining up with TRBD2. This CDR3 comprises 14 residues. After removal of 6 bases from V and 9 bases from J, the junction contained 10 bases not matched to a gene. Per germline, CDR1 SGHTA and CDR2 FQGNSA.